The 29 T cell receptor beta chains in this list originate from one sample, sequenced in a study of blood T cell repertoires in COVID-19. Assay: immunoSEQ multiplex PCR; the TCRdb copy retains only in-frame clones and omits some. Seen here are about 230,000 clones, more than 65% observed once, and the top ten hold around 2.5%. The sample comprised peripheral blood. These receptors came from a man aged 35 to 55 who had recovered from COVID-19.

J is TRBJ1-2 and V is TRBV20-1, with a tentative D call TRBD1 (6 bases). CDR3 size: 11 residues. Trimming removed 6 bases at V and 6 bases at J, with 11 bases between. Per the germline V gene, CDR1 is DFQATT and CDR2 is SNEGSKA (reference sequence). The DNA of the CDR3 is TGCAGTGCCACCTCAGGGGATGGCTACACCTTC. This codes for CSATSGDGYTF.

The CDR3 DNA reads TGTGCCAGCAGCTTCTCGACAGGGTGGGACACTGAAGCTTTCTTT. Protein sequence: CASSFSTGWDTEAFF. The V call is TRBV11-3, the J call TRBJ1-1; the match to TRBD1 covers 7 bases. The V segment lost 3 bases and the J segment 3 bases; nucleotides outside the gene matches: 7. Germline V gene data show CDR1 as SGHNT and CDR2 as YENEEA. This CDR3 is built from 15 residues.

CDR3 loop: CASSEQGWGTEAFF. The CDR3 DNA reads TGTGCCAGCAGCGAACAGGGCTGGGGCACTGAAGCTTTCTTT. The chain recombines TRBV7-2 with TRBJ1-1; D may be TRBD1 (6 bases). Germline V lookup: CDR1 SGHTA, CDR2 FQGNSA. The V and J ends lost 5 bases and 4 bases respectively, with 14 bases between them. The CDR3 sequence is 14 residues long.

A few counts support this clone. The rearrangement joins TRBV5-4 to TRBJ2-7, with TRBD2 as a possible D gene (7 bases). V lost 3 bases and J 2 bases, leaving 12 bases between the germline ends. Germline V gene lookup returns CDR1 SGHNT and CDR2 YYREEE (reference sequence). This CDR3 spans 14 amino acids. The CDR3 region is CASSWGGAAYEQYF. In DNA, the CDR3 is TGTGCCAGCAGCTGGGGGGGGGCGGCCTACGAGCAGTACTTC.

The rearrangement joins TRBV5-1 to TRBJ1-1; tentative D call: TRBD1 (5 bases). CDR3 length: 14 amino acids. V lost 1 base and J 4 bases, leaving 11 bases between the germline ends. Germline values: CDR1 SGHRS, CDR2 YFSETQ. DNA of the CDR3: TGCGCCAGCAGCTTGACGGCCGGGGGCACTGAAGCTTTCTTT. Translation: CASSLTAGGTEAFF. The full variable domain, rest sourced from reference TRBV5-1 and TRBJ1-1, is KAGVTQTPRYLIKTRGQQVTLSCSPISGHRSVSWYQQTPGQGLQFLFEYFSETQRNKGNFPGRFSGRQFSNSRSEMNVSTLELGDSALYLCASSLTAGGTEAFFGQGTRLTVV.

The chain is built from TRBV6-6 and TRBJ1-2; 8 bases align to TRBD1. Germline V lookup: CDR1 MNHNY, CDR2 SVGAGI (reference sequence). V lost 2 bases and J lost 3; bases outside the gene matches: 2. CDR3 size: 14 residues. CDR3 loop: CASSYVDRDYGYTF. CDR3 DNA sequence: TGTGCCAGCAGTTACGTGGACAGGGACTATGGCTACACCTTC.

V usage is TRBV10-3 and J usage is TRBJ2-2; D not certain. Germline V gene data show CDR1 as ENHRY and CDR2 as SYGVKD. The CDR3 covers 12 residues. V lost 11 bases to trimming and J lost 2 bases, with 9 bases between them. The CDR3 DNA is TGTGCCGCCCGAACTAACACCGGGGAGCTGTTTTTT. Translated: CAARTNTGELFF.

This clone was recorded only once. The chain links TRBV19 to TRBJ1-5; D is undetermined. Trimming stripped 5 bases from V and 3 bases from J, with 14 bases between. From germline, CDR1 is LNHDA and CDR2 SQIVND (reference sequence). The CDR3 runs to 15 residues. The CDR3 DNA reads as TGTGCCAGTAGTTCAATTCCGGGTTCCAATCAGCCCCAGCATTTT. This codes for CASSSIPGSNQPQHF.

The rearrangement joins TRBV6-5 to TRBJ1-5; D gene unclear. The CDR3 loop spans 12 amino acids. Germline CDR1 and CDR2: MNHEY and SVGAGI. V lost 6 bases and J lost 0, with 3 bases in between. The CDR3 sequence is CASRYSNQPQHF. The CDR3 bases are TGTGCCAGCAGATATAGCAATCAGCCCCAGCATTTT.

V is TRBV12-3 or TRBV12-4 and J is TRBJ2-5; D gene uncertain. The CDR3 is 13 amino acids. With 3 bases removed from V and 5 bases from J, the gap between germline ends came to 10 bases. CDR3 sequence reads: CASSFFSEETQYF. CDR3 DNA sequence: TGTGCCAGCAGTTTTTTCAGCGAGGAGACCCAGTACTTC.

This clone was counted ten times or more. V is TRBV5-4 and J is TRBJ2-2; D not resolved. The germline V gene has CDR1 SGHNT and CDR2 YYREEE (reference sequence). CDR3 length: 14 residues. Trimming removed 4 bases from V and 4 bases from J, with 11 bases in between. The CDR3 sequence is CASSPVVPTGELFF. The CDR3 DNA sequence: TGTGCCAGCAGCCCGGTGGTCCCCACCGGGGAGCTGTTTTTT.

The chain joins TRBV2 to TRBJ1-1; 8 nucleotides align to TRBD1. V lost 2 bases, J lost 1 base, and 0 bases stayed unmatched. The CDR3 is 14 amino acids. The germline CDR1 and CDR2 sequences are SNHLY and FYNNEI. DNA for the CDR3: TGTGCCAGCAGTGAACAGGGGGCGAACACTGAAGCTTTCTTT. This encodes CASSEQGANTEAFF.

For this clone: The same CDR3 also results from other DNA sequences found in this sample. The chain combines TRBV18 with TRBJ2-7; a weak D match, TRBD2 (6 bases). The CDR3 spans 13 residues. The V gene's germline CDR1 is KGHSH and CDR2 LQKENI. V lost 6 bases and J lost 0, with 9 bases in between. CDR3 in amino acids: CASSPGSSYEQYF. CDR3 DNA sequence: TGTGCCAGCTCCCCCGGGAGCTCCTACGAGCAGTACTTC.

V and J are TRBV5-1 and TRBJ2-3, with 12 bases matching TRBD2. CDR3 size: 19 residues. Germline trimming cut 0 bases from V and 4 bases from J; bases unmatched to any gene: 12. CDR1 is SGHRS, CDR2 YFSETQ, per germline. The chain's CDR3 is CASSLVAASGRAVPDTQYF. For the CDR3, the DNA is TGCGCCAGCAGCTTGGTTGCGGCTAGCGGGAGGGCCGTCCCAGATACGCAGTATTTT.

J is TRBJ2-2 and V is TRBV5-1, with D possibly being TRBD2 (5 bases). CDR1 is SGHRS and CDR2 is YFSETQ in the germline V gene. The CDR3 is 15 residues long. Trimming took 0 bases from V and 3 from J, leaving 9 bases between them. This chain's CDR3 is CASSLVSGDTGELFF. CDR3 bases: TGCGCCAGCAGCTTGGTATCCGGGGACACCGGGGAGCTGTTTTTT.

This clone appeared a single time. The chain uses TRBV20-1 and TRBJ2-1, with D unclear. Trimming stripped 5 bases from V and 4 bases from J, with 6 bases between. CDR1 and CDR2 (germline): DFQATT, SNEGSKA (reference sequence). This CDR3 has 11 amino acids. The CDR3, as DNA: TGCAGTGCTGCGCGATACAATGAGCAGTTCTTC. It specifies CSAARYNEQFF.

The rearrangement uses TRBV5-6 and TRBJ2-7, with D unresolved. This CDR3 comprises 13 residues. Trimming removed 4 bases at V and 4 bases at J, with 12 bases between. Per the germline V gene, CDR1 is SGHDT and CDR2 is YYEEEE. The CDR3 loop is CASSLPPLYEQYF. The CDR3 region has the DNA TGTGCCAGCAGCCTACCACCCCTTTACGAGCAGTACTTC.

The chain employs TRBV6-5 and TRBJ2-5; D might be TRBD2 (6 bases). Germline V CDR1 and CDR2: MNHEY, SVGAGI. The V end lost 8 bases, the J end lost 2 bases, and 18 bases lay between the germline ends. This CDR3 has 15 amino acids. The DNA of the CDR3 is TGTGCCAGCCGACTACTTGGACTATCACAAGAGACCCAGTACTTC. Protein: CASRLLGLSQETQYF.

The chain recombines TRBV5-6 with TRBJ2-7; a weak D match, TRBD1 (6 bases). With 4 bases removed from V and 5 bases from J, the gap between germline ends came to 13 bases. This CDR3 comprises 13 residues. Germline lookup yields CDR1 SGHDT and CDR2 YYEEEE. CDR3 DNA: TGTGCCAGCAGCCGAGGTCAGGGGAACGAGCAGTACTTC. Amino acids: CASSRGQGNEQYF.

V usage is TRBV30 and J usage is TRBJ2-7; weak D call: TRBD2 (5 bases). This CDR3 comprises 14 residues. Germline assignment: CDR1 GTSNPN and CDR2 SVGIG (reference sequence). V dropped 3 bases and J dropped 5 bases, with 17 bases sitting between them. The CDR3 reads CAWSLVGDGDEQYF. CDR3 coding DNA: TGTGCCTGGAGCCTCGTCGGGGATGGGGACGAGCAGTACTTC.

This clone showed up just once. It is unclear where the CDR3 begins or ends on the DNA, so no DNA is shown, and the CDR3 is as TCRdb lists it. The chain's CDR3 is CASSYSSGRASGGGSTDTQYF. The V call is TRBV6-2 or TRBV6-3, the J call TRBJ2-3; the table's D call, TRBD2, was not checked against the DNA. The CDR3 is 21 residues long, counting both termini. Per the germline V gene, CDR1 is MNHEY and CDR2 is SVGEGT.

This clone has only a few counts. The chain joins TRBV2 to TRBJ2-1; 9 bases are shared with TRBD2. The length of the CDR3 is 13 residues. The germline gives CDR1 SNHLY, CDR2 FYNNEI. V was clipped by 7 bases and J by 4 bases; unmatched bases: 2. The CDR3 sequence is CASKREAYNEQFF. The DNA for the CDR3 is TGTGCCAGCAAGCGGGAGGCATACAATGAGCAGTTCTTC.

This sequence joins TRBV6-5 and TRBJ1-1, with D hard to call. This CDR3 has 13 amino acids. Germline CDR1 is MNHEY and CDR2 is SVGAGI. V was cut by 7 bases and J by 3 bases, with 12 bases left in between. CDR3 region: CASIWVGDTEAFF. DNA for the CDR3: TGTGCCAGCATTTGGGTCGGGGACACTGAAGCTTTCTTT.

This chain links TRBV19 with TRBJ2-3; 9 bases agree with TRBD1. This CDR3 is built from 15 residues. In germline, CDR1 is LNHDA, CDR2 SQIVND (reference sequence). The junction had 7 bases not matched to a gene; V was cut back by 8 bases and J by 1 base. CDR3 coding DNA: TGTGCCAGTTCCCGGGACAGGGAGGGCACAGATACGCAGTATTTT. Translated: CASSRDREGTDTQYF.

The V and J genes are TRBV30 and TRBJ2-2; 12 positions agree with TRBD1. CDR3 length equals 16 residues. Trimming cost V 4 bases and J 5 bases; bases outside gene matches: 8. Germline V CDR1 and CDR2: GTSNPN, SVGIG (reference sequence). This CDR3 reads CAWNRDRGPATGELFF. The CDR3 bases are TGTGCCTGGAACAGGGACAGGGGGCCTGCGACCGGGGAGCTGTTTTTT.

The chain links TRBV6-6 to TRBJ1-4, with 11 bases fitting TRBD1. V shed 10 bases and J 7 bases; nucleotides not matched to a gene: 8. The CDR3 extends over 14 amino acids. The germline V gene encodes CDR1 MNHNY and CDR2 SVGAGI (reference sequence). The CDR3 nucleotides are TGTGCCATCTCTGCCGGGACAGGGGGTGAAAAACTGTTTTTT. Translating gives CAISAGTGGEKLFF.

V gene TRBV5-8 combines with J gene TRBJ2-5; D is perhaps TRBD2 (7 bases). V gave up 4 bases and J gave up 4 bases, with 20 bases separating them. This CDR3 region has 16 residues. Germline V gene sequence: CDR1 SGHTS, CDR2 YDEGEE. The CDR3 DNA sequence: TGTGCCAGCAGCCAAGGGTCTGCGAGGGGGGGAGAGACCCAGTACTTC. This sequence encodes CASSQGSARGGETQYF.

The gene calls are TRBV9 and TRBJ2-7; possible D gene TRBD2, 5 bases. The CDR3 covers 15 residues. Between the trimmed V and J ends, which lost 0 bases and 3 bases, there was a span of 13 bases. Germline CDR1 reads SGDLS; CDR2 reads YYNGEE. The DNA of the CDR3 is TGTGCCAGCAGCGTAGGGGCGGGTCGTAGCTACGAGCAGTACTTC. Amino acid sequence: CASSVGAGRSYEQYF. Looking up the rest from reference TRBV9 and TRBJ2-7 gives the full variable domain: DSGVTQTPKHLITATGQRVTLRCSPRSGDLSVYWYQQSLDQGLQFLIQYYNGEERAKGNILERFSAQQFPDLHSELNLSSLELGDSALYFCASSVGAGRSYEQYFGPGTRLTVT.

The V and J genes are TRBV19 and TRBJ2-1, with 9 bases that match TRBD1. Losses at the gene ends were 8 bases for V and 3 bases for J; bases not matched to a gene: 5. CDR1 and CDR2 (germline): LNHDA, SQIVND (reference sequence). The CDR3 spans 14 residues. The CDR3 coding sequence is TGTGCCAGTCGGACAGGGGAAGGCTACAATGAGCAGTTCTTC. It is translated as CASRTGEGYNEQFF. The full variable domain, in which reference TRBV19 and TRBJ2-1 provide the parts outside the CDR3, is DGGITQSPKYLFRKEGQNVTLSCEQNLNHDAMYWYRQDPGQGLRLIYYSQIVNDFQKGDIAEGYSVSREKKESFPLTVTSAQKNPTAFYLCASRTGEGYNEQFFGPGTRLTVL.